These T cell receptor beta chains were read from a single sample in a study of T-cell reconstitution after alpha-beta-depleted transplantation in children. TCRdb reprocessed the PCR reads with MiXCR, giving one entry per CDR3 protein. The profile covers about 290,000 distinct CDR3 sequences, with 9.5% to 13% appearing a single time and less than 9% taken by the ten largest. Sequenced material: PBMCs, taken before TCRalphabeta/CD19-depleted stem cell transplant. The receptor source for this set is a boy in the first two years of life with acute myeloid leukemia, due to receive a stem cell transplant. The CDR3 runs from the conserved cysteine through the conserved F or W.

length | J | V | CDR3
15 | TRBJ2-1 | TRBV5-5 | CASSLGGLLVREQFF
13 | TRBJ2-1 | TRBV19 | CASKGPPHREQFF
18 | TRBJ2-7 | TRBV5-1 | CASSFRGQGTSGVREQYF
17 | TRBJ2-2 | TRBV4-2 | CASSQDPATRATGELFF
16 | TRBJ2-1 | TRBV5-6 | CASSLVPSQYRNEQFF
14 | TRBJ2-7 | TRBV7-2 | CASSLTSRAYEQYF
12 | TRBJ2-7 | TRBV5-1 | CASSADLIEQYF
13 | TRBJ2-7 | TRBV28 | CASRRGRSYEQYF
13 | TRBJ2-7 | TRBV29-1 | CSVHGGKTYEQYF
17 | TRBJ1-4 | TRBV18 | CASSPWGGQGTNEKLFF
14 | TRBJ1-5 | TRBV10-3 | CAISRQGPNQPQHF
14 | TRBJ2-1 | TRBV7-6 | CASSLAGQRTEQFF
15 | TRBJ1-2 | TRBV15 | CATSRDIAGGDGYTF
15 | TRBJ2-2 | TRBV7-8 | CASLRGPANTGELFF
12 | TRBJ2-7 | TRBV29-1 | CSVAIAGLEQYF
17 | TRBJ2-1 | TRBV24-1 | CATSDSSGASSYNEQFF
13 | TRBJ2-5 | TRBV7-9 | CASSLKQRETQYF
16 | TRBJ2-3 | TRBV12-3/TRBV12-4 | CASSPRQGTSTDTQYF
13 | TRBJ1-2 | TRBV5-1 | CASSLVETYGYTF
15 | TRBJ2-2 | TRBV5-1 | CASSYGQGSSGELFF
10 | TRBJ2-7 | TRBV7-6 | CASSLEGPFF
15 | TRBJ2-1 | TRBV12-3/TRBV12-4 | CASSFADGAYNEQFF
18 | TRBJ2-1 | TRBV5-6 | CASRTPRSGGSSYNEQFF
12 | TRBJ2-7 | TRBV10-3 | CAISEASYEQYF
15 | TRBJ2-3 | TRBV12-3/TRBV12-4 | CASSWGLAGGDTQYF
20 | TRBJ2-3 | TRBV3-1 | CASSQSPMGLAGGTADTQYF
14 | TRBJ2-7 | TRBV5-1 | CASTKTAGGYEQYF
15 | TRBJ2-1 | TRBV7-9 | CASTLAGGPYNEQFF
11 | TRBJ2-1 | TRBV20-1 | CSAPQGAQQFF
15 | TRBJ1-5 | TRBV11-2 | CASSLDRGRRQPQHF
15 | TRBJ2-7 | TRBV5-4 | CASSLWSRGSYEQYF
16 | TRBJ2-7 | TRBV18 | CASSPKLQGVTYEQYF
16 | TRBJ2-7 | TRBV28 | CASTPQGGQALYEQYF
15 | TRBJ1-6 | TRBV12-5 | CASGLRGAPNSPLHF
12 | TRBJ2-2 | TRBV29-1 | CSVEEVTGELFF
17 | TRBJ2-3 | TRBV6-5 | CASSYTGGYARTDTQYF
14 | TRBJ1-6 | TRBV7-2 | CASSFVILDSPLHF
15 | TRBJ2-7 | TRBV12-3/TRBV12-4 | CASSLIHRGPYEQYF
14 | TRBJ2-7 | TRBV6-1 | CASRRDRVSYEQYF
14 | TRBJ2-1 | TRBV19 | CASWTGLPYNEQFF
14 | TRBJ2-3 | TRBV7-9 | CASSTSGGVDTQYF